These 11 T cell receptor beta chains were sequenced from one sample in a study of T cell responses to AZD1222 COVID-19 vaccine. Generated by immunoSEQ multiplex PCR, the TCRdb table keeps only in-frame clones and is missing some. The sample yields some 200,000 clones, around nine tenths seen once. This material consisted of peripheral blood, taken 28 days after the second AZD1222 dose. These receptors were obtained from an adult who received the AZD1222 COVID-19 vaccine.

The rearrangement joins TRBV7-2 to TRBJ1-2; 10 positions agree with TRBD1. There are 14 residues in the CDR3. Germline V gene data show CDR1 as SGHTA and CDR2 as FQGNSA. V shed 1 base, J shed 8 bases, and the junction held 4 bases outside the gene matches. The DNA for the CDR3 is TGTGCCAGCAGCTTAGGACAGGGGGCGCAAGGCTACACCTTC. Protein sequence: CASSLGQGAQGYTF.

This clone was detected once. The chain uses TRBV30 and TRBJ1-2; tentative D call: TRBD1 (5 bases). V was clipped by 4 bases and J by 7 bases, with 25 bases between them. Germline CDR1 GTSNPN, CDR2 SVGIG (reference sequence). The CDR3 consists of 16 residues. The CDR3 region is CAWTPPGLPSEGGYTF. As DNA, the CDR3 is TGTGCCTGGACCCCTCCGGGACTCCCATCGGAGGGTGGCTACACCTTC. The variable domain in full, completed from reference TRBV30 and TRBJ1-2, reads SQTIHQWPATLVQPVGSPLSLECTVEGTSNPNLYWYRQAAGRGLQLLFYSVGIGQISSEVPQNLSASRPQDRQFILSSKKLLLSDSGFYLCAWTPPGLPSEGGYTFGSGTRLTVV.

The table lists this clone with a count of one. The genes are TRBV29-1 and TRBJ2-7; 7 bases are a match to TRBD1. V shed 6 bases, J shed 7 bases, and the junction held 9 bases outside the gene matches. CDR3 length equals 12 residues. CDR1 and CDR2 from the germline V gene are SQVTM and ANQGSEA. The CDR3 DNA follows: TGCAGCGTAGATTACAGGGGAAGGGAGCAGTACTTC. It is translated as CSVDYRGREQYF.

The V call is TRBV19, the J call TRBJ1-2; weak D call: TRBD1 (6 bases). There are 12 residues in the CDR3. Germline V gives CDR1 LNHDA, CDR2 SQIVND (reference sequence). Trimming cost V 5 bases and J 8 bases, with 12 bases left between them. In DNA form, the CDR3 reads TGTGCCAGTAGTCTTCACAGGGACGGCTACACCTTC. It codes for CASSLHRDGYTF.

This chain uses TRBV27 with TRBJ2-3, with 8 bases fitting TRBD1. Germline-derived CDR1 and CDR2 are MNHEY and SMNVEV (reference sequence). V was pared by 2 bases and J by 0 bases, with 4 bases of the junction left unmatched. The CDR3 totals 16 residues. This CDR3 reads CASSLLNRGSTDTQYF. The CDR3 DNA sequence: TGTGCCAGCAGTTTACTGAACAGGGGGAGCACAGATACGCAGTATTTT.

This chain links TRBV25-1 with TRBJ2-4; tentative D call: TRBD2 (5 bases). The CDR3 has 16 amino acids. The ends were cut back, 3 bases at V and 0 bases at J, with 12 bases in the middle. Germline CDR1 is MGHDK and CDR2 is SYGVNS. The CDR3 sequence: CASSDPSGLAKNIQYF. The CDR3 nucleotides read TGTGCCAGCAGTGACCCCAGCGGACTAGCCAAAAACATTCAGTACTTC.

On this clone: One end of the junction varies from germline; a read error may be responsible. The genes are TRBV7-7 and TRBJ2-5, with TRBD1 matching over 7 bases. CDR3 length: 13 amino acids. The germline V gene has CDR1 SSHAT and CDR2 FNYEAQ (reference sequence). CDR3 protein: CASSLGGRETQYF. CDR3 sequence (DNA): TGTGCTAGCAGCTTAGGGGGCCGGGAGACCCAGTACTTC. The full variable domain, completed using reference TRBV7-7 and TRBJ2-5, is GAGVSQSPRYKVTKRGQDVTLRCDPISSHATLYWYQQALGQGPEFLTYFNYEAQPDKSGLPSDRFSAERPEGSISTLTIQRTEQRDSAMYRCASSLGGRETQYFGPGTRLLVL.

The chain uses TRBV6-5 and TRBJ1-2; D is ambiguous. CDR1 is MNHEY and CDR2 is SVGAGI in the germline V gene. CDR3 size: 10 residues. The V and J ends lost 0 bases and 8 bases respectively, with 1 base between them. The CDR3 spells CASSYSGYTF. CDR3 DNA: TGTGCCAGCAGTTACTCGGGCTACACCTTC.

The rearrangement joins TRBV4-3 to TRBJ2-1; TRBD2 agrees at 12 bases. Trimming at V came to 1 base and at J to 5 bases, leaving 6 bases not matched to a gene. This CDR3 is built from 17 residues. The V gene's germline CDR1 is LGHNA and CDR2 YSLEER. This chain's CDR3 is CASSQVTSGSIDNEQFF. The CDR3 DNA reads as TGCGCCAGCAGCCAAGTGACTAGCGGGAGTATCGACAATGAGCAGTTCTTC.

This rearrangement joins TRBV4-3 to TRBJ1-5; no clear D. The CDR3 has 13 amino acids. V lost 2 bases and J 2 bases, leaving 4 bases between the germline ends. In germline, CDR1 is LGHNA, CDR2 YSLEER. The CDR3 bases are TGCGCCAGCAGCCAACCGGGCAATCAGCCCCAGCATTTT. It encodes CASSQPGNQPQHF.

The count of this clone is one. The V call is TRBV7-2, the J call TRBJ2-3; D gene ambiguous. Germline V gene sequence: CDR1 SGHTA, CDR2 FQGNSA. This CDR3 spans 16 amino acids. Trimming pared 5 bases from V and 0 bases from J, leaving 15 bases between. The CDR3 nucleotides are TGTGCCAGCAGCCTAACCTTGGTGGGAAGCACAGATACGCAGTATTTT. Its protein product is CASSLTLVGSTDTQYF.